These 29 T cell receptor beta chains share one sample of origin, sequenced in a study of blood T cell repertoires in COVID-19 (dated by TCRdb to 2018 to 2021). Libraries were made using the immunoSEQ multiplex PCR assay. TCRdb re-hosts the immuneACCESS table, in-frame sequences only. Its copies lack some clones; in the studies checked, an unresolved V gene accounts for under half of them, and the cause for the rest is not known. The sample contains some 320,000 clones, 70% to 90% of them found a single time. Roughly 7.8% of the sample goes to the ten largest clones. Sequenced material: peripheral blood. These receptors originate from a human donor in a cohort sampled during active COVID-19.

This sequence joins TRBV5-4 and TRBJ1-2; no clear D. With 0 bases removed from V and 8 bases from J, the gap between germline ends came to 11 bases. The CDR3 totals 13 residues. The germline CDR1 and CDR2 sequences are SGHNT and YYREEE (reference sequence). The CDR3 sequence is CASSLERSGGYTF. The CDR3 nucleotides are TGTGCCAGCAGCTTGGAGCGGTCGGGGGGCTACACCTTC.

V and J are TRBV9 and TRBJ1-1; D is undetermined. The germline gives CDR1 SGDLS, CDR2 YYNGEE. The CDR3 has 13 amino acids. The ends were cut back, 4 bases at V and 5 bases at J, with 12 bases in the middle. The CDR3 DNA reads as TGTGCCAGCAGCCTCCACAGTGAAACTGAAGCTTTCTTT. Residues: CASSLHSETEAFF. The full variable domain, with the rest looked up from reference TRBV9 and TRBJ1-1, is DSGVTQTPKHLITATGQRVTLRCSPRSGDLSVYWYQQSLDQGLQFLIQYYNGEERAKGNILERFSAQQFPDLHSELNLSSLELGDSALYFCASSLHSETEAFFGQGTRLTVV.

V is TRBV12-3 or TRBV12-4 and J is TRBJ1-1; no reliable D call. The length of the CDR3 is 12 residues. The V end was cut by 8 bases, the J end by 4 bases, with 11 bases between. The CDR3 coding sequence is TGTGCCAGCGGCAGGTCCGGCACTGAAGCTTTCTTT. This codes for CASGRSGTEAFF.

The CDR3 coding sequence is TGTGCCAGCCGCAGGCAGAACACCGGGGAGCTGTTTTTT. This codes for CASRRQNTGELFF. The chain uses TRBV27 and TRBJ2-2; the D is unclear. The germline V gene has CDR1 MNHEY and CDR2 SMNVEV (reference sequence). The CDR3 has 13 residues. V lost 8 bases, J lost 1 base, and 8 bases lay in between.

This chain joins TRBV2 and TRBJ2-1, with 8 bases fitting TRBD2. V lost 5 bases and J lost 4; bases outside the gene matches: 1. The CDR3 has 13 amino acids. Germline V gene data show CDR1 as SNHLY and CDR2 as FYNNEI. The CDR3 is CASSQRGYNEQFF. In DNA, the CDR3 is TGTGCCAGCAGTCAGCGGGGGTACAATGAGCAGTTCTTC.

The rearrangement links TRBV27 to TRBJ1-1; the D gene is possibly TRBD1 (6 bases). CDR1 and CDR2 (germline): MNHEY, SMNVEV (reference sequence). The length of the CDR3 is 13 residues. Trimming cost V 5 bases and J 12 bases, with 19 bases left between them. The CDR3 bases are TGTGCCAGCAGTCCGATCCTGACAGGAGGAACTTTCTTT. As protein: CASSPILTGGTFF.

The chain recombines TRBV29-1 with TRBJ1-2, with a tentative D call TRBD1 (6 bases). The V end was cut by 7 bases, the J end by 7 bases, with 16 bases between. Germline values: CDR1 SQVTM, CDR2 ANQGSEA. CDR3 length: 12 residues. The CDR3 DNA is TGCAGCGCTCCGACAGGAGTCTTTGGCTACACCTTC. It is translated as CSAPTGVFGYTF.

This rearrangement joins TRBV25-1 to TRBJ1-4; D is unclear. V lost 4 bases and J lost 6, with 9 bases in between. The CDR3 loop spans 13 amino acids. CDR1 and CDR2 (germline): MGHDK, SYGVNS. The CDR3 region is CASSVHPDEKLFF. For the CDR3, the DNA is TGTGCCAGCAGTGTACACCCCGATGAAAAACTGTTTTTT.

The V gene is TRBV5-5, the J gene TRBJ1-1; no clear D. V dropped 2 bases and J dropped 1 base, with 6 bases sitting between them. Germline assignment: CDR1 SGHKS and CDR2 YYEKEE (reference sequence). This CDR3 is built from 13 residues. Here the CDR3 DNA reads TGTGCCAGCAGCTTATACACGAACACTGAAGCTTTCTTT. This gives the protein CASSLYTNTEAFF.

This sequence joins TRBV27 and TRBJ1-2; the match to TRBD1 covers 9 bases. Trimming at V came to 3 bases and at J to 13 bases, leaving 6 bases not matched to a gene. The CDR3 totals 12 residues. Germline V lookup: CDR1 MNHEY, CDR2 SMNVEV (reference sequence). The CDR3 loop is CASSFGGQGITF. The CDR3 DNA sequence: TGTGCCAGCAGTTTCGGGGGACAGGGTATCACCTTC.

The V call is TRBV4-2, the J call TRBJ2-5; TRBD2 aligns across 13 bases. The germline CDR1 and CDR2 sequences are LGHNA and YNFKEQ. This CDR3 has 17 amino acids. With 3 bases clipped from V and 4 bases from J, the junction kept 8 bases outside the gene matches. DNA for the CDR3: TGTGCCAGCAGCCAGAAATCGACTAGCGGGGGGAGAGAGACCCAGTACTTC. Its translation: CASSQKSTSGGRETQYF.

This chain connects TRBV9 to TRBJ1-2; maybe TRBD1 (6 bases). CDR1 is SGDLS, CDR2 YYNGEE, per germline. V shed 0 bases and J shed 4 bases, with 16 bases lying between them. The CDR3 spans 16 residues. The CDR3 sequence: CASSVGSGQMGYGYTF. Here the CDR3 DNA reads TGTGCCAGCAGCGTAGGGAGTGGACAGATGGGCTATGGCTACACCTTC.

In DNA form, the CDR3 reads TGTGCCAGCAGTCCGACAGGGGGTCACGGAAACACCATATATTTT. Amino acids: CASSPTGGHGNTIYF. The V gene is TRBV6-5, the J gene TRBJ1-3; TRBD1 matches 9 bases. Germline assignment: CDR1 MNHEY and CDR2 SVGAGI. Trimming cost V 5 bases and J 4 bases; bases outside gene matches: 6. This CDR3 has 15 residues.

This sequence joins TRBV27 and TRBJ1-1; 8 bases are a match to TRBD1. The CDR3 has 14 amino acids. Trimming removed 5 bases from V and 6 bases from J; junction bases left unmatched: 8. Looked up from germline, CDR1 is MNHEY and CDR2 is SMNVEV (reference sequence). The CDR3 spells CASSIDRGISEAFF. DNA of the CDR3: TGTGCCAGCAGTATAGACAGGGGCATTTCTGAAGCTTTCTTT.

The rearrangement uses TRBV11-2 and TRBJ2-1; 7 positions agree with TRBD1. Germline CDR1 is SGHAT and CDR2 is FQNNGV. This CDR3 region has 15 residues. J gave up 3 bases and V 1 base, and 3 bases lay outside the gene matches. CDR3 protein: CASSLGGGGYNEQFF. The CDR3 nucleotides read TGTGCCAGCAGCTTAGGAGGGGGCGGCTACAATGAGCAGTTCTTC.

The J gene is TRBJ2-3, the V gene TRBV2; D is perhaps TRBD2 (6 bases). V dropped 7 bases and J dropped 0 bases, with 11 bases sitting between them. This CDR3 is 14 amino acids long. CDR1 is SNHLY, CDR2 FYNNEI, per germline. The CDR3 region has the DNA TGTGCCAGCAAGAATCGGGGGAGCACAGATACGCAGTATTTT. It encodes CASKNRGSTDTQYF. The full variable domain, its missing parts supplied by reference TRBV2 and TRBJ2-3, is EPEVTQTPSHQVTQMGQEVILRCVPISNHLYFYWYRQILGQKVEFLVSFYNNEISEKSEIFDDQFSVERPDGSNFTLKIRSTKLEDSAMYFCASKNRGSTDTQYFGPGTRLTVL.

This rearrangement joins TRBV3-1 (or the pseudogene TRBV3-2) to TRBJ2-3; 7 bases fit TRBD2. The CDR3 has 14 amino acids. V trimming: 4 bases; J trimming: 2 bases; junction bases outside the gene matches: 3. The V gene's germline CDR1 is LGHDT and CDR2 YNNKEL (reference sequence). In DNA, the CDR3 is TGTGCCAGCAGCCCTAGCGGATACACAGATACGCAGTATTTT. It is translated as CASSPSGYTDTQYF.

This clone was detected only once. The chain carries TRBV27 and TRBJ2-7; possible D gene TRBD1, 6 bases. Germline V lookup: CDR1 MNHEY, CDR2 SMNVEV (reference sequence). Trimming removed 0 bases from V and 2 bases from J, with 8 bases in between. This CDR3 is built from 14 residues. CDR3 protein: CASSLSRGTYEQYF. The CDR3, as DNA: TGTGCCAGCAGTTTATCGAGGGGGACCTACGAGCAGTACTTC.

V and J are TRBV27 and TRBJ2-3, with D tentatively TRBD2 (6 bases). Germline CDR1 MNHEY, CDR2 SMNVEV (reference sequence). The V end was cut by 4 bases, the J end by 9 bases, with 8 bases between. This CDR3 has 11 residues. CDR3 sequence reads: CASSSAGTQYF. The DNA for the CDR3 is TGTGCCAGCAGTTCGGCGGGGACGCAGTATTTT.

CDR3 sequence reads: CASSLGTGEVYEQYF. DNA for the CDR3: TGTGCCAGCAGCTTAGGGACAGGCGAAGTCTACGAGCAGTACTTC. The rearrangement uses TRBV7-9 and TRBJ2-7, with 7 positions matching TRBD1. V lost 1 base, J lost 3 bases, and 6 bases stayed unmatched. This CDR3 contains 15 residues. Germline CDR1 reads SEHNR; CDR2 reads FQNEAQ (reference sequence).

Worth noting for this clone: A read error may produce the germline difference seen at one junction end. J is TRBJ1-6 and V is TRBV15; no definite D call. CDR1 and CDR2 from the germline V gene are LNHNV and YYDKDF (reference sequence). This CDR3 has 14 amino acids. The CDR3: CATSRDGEDSPFHF. As DNA, the CDR3 is TGTGCCACCAGCAGAGATGGTGAGGATTCACCCTTCCACTTT. Full variable domain (rest looked up from reference TRBV15 and TRBJ1-6): DAMVIQNPRYQVTQFGKPVTLSCSQTLNHNVMYWYQQKSSQAPKLLFHYYDKDFNNEADTPDNFQSRRPNTSFCFLDIRSPGLGDTAMYLCATSRDGEDSPFHFGNGTRLTVT.

The J gene is TRBJ2-7, the V gene TRBV10-3, with a possible D match to TRBD2 (6 bases). V dropped 9 bases and J dropped 4 bases, with 19 bases sitting between them. The CDR3 loop spans 14 amino acids. Germline V gene lookup returns CDR1 ENHRY and CDR2 SYGVKD. CDR3 residues: CAMGPGVGDYEQYF. The CDR3 coding sequence is TGTGCCATGGGACCGGGGGTTGGGGATTACGAGCAGTACTTC.

V and J are TRBV5-1 and TRBJ2-3; D unclear. This CDR3 contains 13 residues. V lost 3 bases to trimming and J lost 3 bases, with 8 bases between them. Germline lookup yields CDR1 SGHRS and CDR2 YFSETQ. Written as DNA, the CDR3 is TGCGCCAGCAGCTCGGTAATAACAGATACGCAGTATTTT. Translating it yields CASSSVITDTQYF. Looking up the rest from reference TRBV5-1 and TRBJ2-3 gives the full variable domain: KAGVTQTPRYLIKTRGQQVTLSCSPISGHRSVSWYQQTPGQGLQFLFEYFSETQRNKGNFPGRFSGRQFSNSRSEMNVSTLELGDSALYLCASSSVITDTQYFGPGTRLTVL.

V gene TRBV5-1 combines with J gene TRBJ2-3, with 11 bases lining up with TRBD1. The V gene's germline CDR1 is SGHRS and CDR2 YFSETQ. The CDR3 extends over 18 amino acids. Trimming took 0 bases from V and 3 from J; bases not matched to a gene: 9. The CDR3 DNA is TGCGCCAGCAGCTTGGGGACAGGGGGCCCTCCGGGGACAGATACGCAGTATTTT. Encoded protein: CASSLGTGGPPGTDTQYF.

This clone appeared a few times. The chain joins TRBV5-1 to TRBJ2-2, with 9 bases that match TRBD1. The CDR3 runs 13 residues. V lost 8 bases, J lost 7 bases, and 6 bases stayed unmatched. Germline CDR1 reads SGHRS; CDR2 reads YFSETQ. CDR3 sequence reads: CASNGQGSGELFF. The CDR3 DNA reads as TGCGCCAGTAACGGACAGGGGAGCGGGGAGCTGTTTTTT.

This clone has just one count. The chain uses TRBV7-9 and TRBJ1-4; possibly TRBD1 for D (5 bases). The CDR3 extends over 15 amino acids. CDR1 and CDR2 (germline): SEHNR, FQNEAQ (reference sequence). V was pared by 2 bases and J by 8 bases, with 15 bases between. The CDR3 nucleotides are TGTGCCAGCAGCTTATATTCCAGGGTGAGCGAAAAACTGTTTTTT. It codes for CASSLYSRVSEKLFF.

The chain carries TRBV29-1 and TRBJ1-2; a weak D match, TRBD1 (6 bases). CDR1 and CDR2 (germline): SQVTM, ANQGSEA. Deletions cut 3 bases from V and 4 bases from J, with 12 bases between. The CDR3 has 13 residues. CDR3 sequence: CSVESGDSYGYTF. In nucleotides, the CDR3 is TGCAGCGTTGAGTCAGGGGATAGCTATGGCTACACCTTC.

The CDR3 loop reads CASSLASSGVWPTDTQYF. The DNA of the CDR3 is TGTGCCAGCAGCTTGGCATCTAGCGGGGTTTGGCCCACAGATACGCAGTATTTT. The rearrangement uses TRBV5-5 and TRBJ2-3; 9 nucleotides line up with TRBD2. Germline-derived CDR1 and CDR2 are SGHKS and YYEKEE (reference sequence). The CDR3 extends over 18 amino acids. With V trimmed by 0 bases and J by 2 bases, 10 bases remained unmatched. Using reference TRBV5-5 and TRBJ2-3 for the parts outside the CDR3, the full variable domain is DAGVTQSPTHLIKTRGQQVTLRCSPISGHKSVSWYQQVLGQGPQFIFQYYEKEERGRGNFPDRFSARQFPNYSSELNVNALLLGDSALYLCASSLASSGVWPTDTQYFGPGTRLTVL.

The rearrangement links TRBV7-2 to TRBJ1-5; TRBD1 matches 10 bases. With 5 bases clipped from V and 4 bases from J, the junction kept 5 bases outside the gene matches. Germline V CDR1 and CDR2: SGHTA, FQGNSA. The CDR3 is 15 residues long. CDR3 protein: CASSPTGGANQPQHF. The CDR3 DNA reads as TGTGCCAGCAGCCCGACAGGGGGCGCGAATCAGCCCCAGCATTTT.